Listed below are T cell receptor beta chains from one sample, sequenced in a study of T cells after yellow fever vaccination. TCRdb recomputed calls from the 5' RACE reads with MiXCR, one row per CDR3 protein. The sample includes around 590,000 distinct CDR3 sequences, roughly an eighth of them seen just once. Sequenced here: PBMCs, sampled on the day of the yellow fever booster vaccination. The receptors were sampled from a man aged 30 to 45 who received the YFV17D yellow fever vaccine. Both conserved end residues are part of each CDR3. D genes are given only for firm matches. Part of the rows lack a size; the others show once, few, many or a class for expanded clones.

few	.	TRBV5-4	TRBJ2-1	TGTGCCAGCAGTTCCACGAGCAAGGTTGGCTACAATGAGCAGTTCTTC	CASSSTSKVGYNEQFF
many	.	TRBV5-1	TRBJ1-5	TGCGCCAGCAGCCTGGGGGAGAGCAATCAGCCCCAGCATTTT	CASSLGESNQPQHF
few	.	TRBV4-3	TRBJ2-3	TGCGCCAGCAGCCCCCAAAGGACAGATACGCAGTATTTT	CASSPQRTDTQYF
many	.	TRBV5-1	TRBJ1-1	TGCGCCAGCAGCCCAGAGGGAAGTAAACAAGCTTTCTTT	CASSPEGSKQAFF
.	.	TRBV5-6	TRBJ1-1	TGTGCCAGCAGCTTGCCGGGAAATCTGAACACTGAAGCTTTCTTT	CASSLPGNLNTEAFF
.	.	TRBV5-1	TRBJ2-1	TGCGCCAGCAGTCCCCAGGGCACGGGGCTGGAGCAGTTCTTC	CASSPQGTGLEQFF
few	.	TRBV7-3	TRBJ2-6	TGTGCCAGCGCTGTCGGGGGAAAATCTGGGGCCAACGTCCTGACTTTC	CASAVGGKSGANVLTF
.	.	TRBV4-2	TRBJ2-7	TGTGCCAGCAGCCAAGATAGGATGCGATACGAGCAGTACTTC	CASSQDRMRYEQYF
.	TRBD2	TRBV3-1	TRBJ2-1	TGTGCCAGCAGCCAAGTAGCGGGAGGTTTCAATGAGCAGTTCTTC	CASSQVAGGFNEQFF
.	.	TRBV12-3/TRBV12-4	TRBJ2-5	TGTGCCAGCACTCCGTTCCAGGGGGAGACCCAGTACTTC	CASTPFQGETQYF
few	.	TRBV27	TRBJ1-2	TGTGCCAGCAGTTTTCGGAACACCGACTATGGCTACACCTTC	CASSFRNTDYGYTF
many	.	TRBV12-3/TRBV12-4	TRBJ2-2	TGTGCCAGCAGTTTAACGGCGAATGGGGAGCTGTTTTTT	CASSLTANGELFF
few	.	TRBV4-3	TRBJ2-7	TGCGCCAGCAGCCAAGATGCCAGATCCTACGAGCAGTACTTC	CASSQDARSYEQYF
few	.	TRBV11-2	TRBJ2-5	TGTGCCAGCAGCTTTGGGGCGCTGGGGGAGACCCAGTACTTC	CASSFGALGETQYF
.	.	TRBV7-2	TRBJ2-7	TGTGCCAGCAGCTCCATTCCGACAGTCCGAACGGAGCAGTACTTC	CASSSIPTVRTEQYF
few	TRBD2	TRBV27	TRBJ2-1	TGTGCCAGCAGTCCGACTAGCGGGACGGTGCAGTTCTTC	CASSPTSGTVQFF
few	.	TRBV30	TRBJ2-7	TGTGCCTGGAGTGGGAGATTAAGGGGGGACGAGCAGTACTTC	CAWSGRLRGDEQYF
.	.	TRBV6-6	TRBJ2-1	TGTGCCAGCAGTTACGCGTACAATGAGCAGTTCTTC	CASSYAYNEQFF
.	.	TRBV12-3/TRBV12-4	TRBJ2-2	TGTGCCAGCAGTTCCCCCCAGGGATTCCCCGGGGAGCTGTTTTTT	CASSSPQGFPGELFF
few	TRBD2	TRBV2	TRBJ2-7	TGTGCCAGCGGCGTCGGGAGGTTCTACGAGCAGTACTTC	CASGVGRFYEQYF
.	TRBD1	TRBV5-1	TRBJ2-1	TGCGCCAGCAGCTTGGAATGGGACAGGGAGCCGCACACCTCCTACAATGAGCAGTTCTTC	CASSLEWDREPHTSYNEQFF
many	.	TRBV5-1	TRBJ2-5	TGCGCCAGCAGTGTCAACCAGCAAGAGACCCAGTACTTC	CASSVNQQETQYF
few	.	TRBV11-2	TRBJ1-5	TGTGCCAGCAGCTCCCGTCCGGTACAGGGTTTCGCCTCAGGGCCCCAGCATTTT	CASSSRPVQGFASGPQHF
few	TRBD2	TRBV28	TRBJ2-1	TGTGCCAGCAGTTTTTTACTAGCGGCGCCGGGTGAGCAGTTCTTC	CASSFLLAAPGEQFF
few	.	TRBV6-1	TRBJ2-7	TGTGCCAGCAGATCCGACACAACCTACGAGCAGTACTTC	CASRSDTTYEQYF
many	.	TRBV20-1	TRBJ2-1	TGCAGTGCTAGACCCGACAAGGGACTTCGATCCTACAATGAGCAGTTCTTC	CSARPDKGLRSYNEQFF
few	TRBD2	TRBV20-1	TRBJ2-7	TGCAGTGCTCGGGAGGGCCCAGGAAACGAGCAGTACTTC	CSAREGPGNEQYF
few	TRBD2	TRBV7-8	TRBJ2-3	TGTGCCAGCAGCTTAAATTCCCGGGAGGAGGCAGATACGCAGTATTTT	CASSLNSREEADTQYF
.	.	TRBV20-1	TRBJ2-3	TGCAGTGCTAATAGAGGGGTCGATACGCAGTATTTT	CSANRGVDTQYF